The entry that follows covers one T cell receptor beta chain sequence. The antigen remains undetermined. This specimen comes from a study of T cell responses to AZD1222 COVID-19 vaccine. Study outcomes and limitations: Unmutated variant regions are reportedly targeted by nearly half of spike-specific TCRs. Across spike, vaccine-associated CD4 TCRs were found, dominant at 160-218 and 743-854.

Sequencing used immunoSEQ multiplex PCR; TCRdb keeps in-frame clones, though not all of them. This table holds approximately 180,000 clones, approximately 90% found once. CDR1 SGHNT and CDR2 YYREEE come from the germline V gene (reference sequence). Trimming removed 7 bases from V and 4 bases from J, with 14 bases in between. The CDR3 contains 13 residues. The chain employs TRBV5-4 and TRBJ2-5; D ambiguous. The TCR comes from an adult in good health. The source material was peripheral blood, sampled on day 0 of AZD1222 vaccination. CDR3 DNA: TGTGCCAGCTTGAGAAAGGGCTCAGAGACCCAGTACTTC. It encodes CASLRKGSETQYF.